These T cell receptor beta chains were read from a single sample in a study of T cells after yellow fever vaccination. TCRdb processed the 5' RACE reads anew with MiXCR; each CDR3 protein has one entry. This repertoire shows about 430,000 distinct CDR3 sequences, around 19% found once; its top ten account for roughly a sixth. Sequencing was performed on PBMCs, taken before the yellow fever booster vaccination. These receptors were collected from a young man who received the YFV17D yellow fever vaccine. Both conserved end residues are part of each CDR3. A D gene is named only where the DNA matches it firmly. Size tells how often a clone was seen (once, few, many) or the class of an expanded clone, and some rows leave it out.

>few|TRBJ1-3|NA|TRBV7-2
TGTGCCAGCAGTTCACAATTAACGACCGCAGCAATATATTTT
CASSSQLTTAAIYF
>few|TRBJ2-5|NA|TRBV7-2
TGTGCCAGCACCAAAGGGGGGGCGCGGGAGACCCAGTACTTC
CASTKGGARETQYF
>NA|TRBJ2-5|TRBD1|TRBV7-8
TGTGCCAGCAGCGAGAGGCCAAGGACAGGGGGCCGGGAGACCCAGTACTTC
CASSERPRTGGRETQYF
>many|TRBJ2-5|TRBD1|TRBV20-1
TGCAGTGCTAGAGGCCGGACAGGATTAGAGACCCAGTACTTC
CSARGRTGLETQYF
>NA|TRBJ2-7|NA|TRBV10-3
TGTGCCATCAGTGAGTCTGACGGGGCAGTCTACGAGCAGTACTTC
CAISESDGAVYEQYF
>NA|TRBJ2-7|NA|TRBV7-2
TGTGCCAGCAGCGAAGAGGCTGGGATGAGGGGGGAGCAGTACTTC
CASSEEAGMRGEQYF
>NA|TRBJ2-3|TRBD1|TRBV10-3
TGTGCCATCAGTGAGTCTGGGACAGGGAGAACAGATACGCAGTATTTT
CAISESGTGRTDTQYF
>NA|TRBJ1-2|NA|TRBV6-5
TGTGCCAGCAGTAATAGTGGTGGCTACACCTTC
CASSNSGGYTF
>NA|TRBJ2-5|TRBD2|TRBV6-5
TGTGCCAGCAGAGAGAGCGGGGGTCGGGAGACCCAGTACTTC
CASRESGGRETQYF
>few|TRBJ2-1|TRBD2|TRBV20-1
TGCAGTGCTACGGGGGGGCCTAGCGGATACAATGAGCAGTTCTTC
CSATGGPSGYNEQFF
>many|TRBJ2-3|NA|TRBV20-1
TGCAGTGCTAGATCTCAGGGGGGTATGGCAGATACGCAGTATTTT
CSARSQGGMADTQYF
>few|TRBJ2-3|TRBD2|TRBV9
TGTGCCAGCAGCGCGCGATCCCAGCGGGGGTACACAGATACGCAGTATTTT
CASSARSQRGYTDTQYF
>few|TRBJ1-4|NA|TRBV20-1
TGCAGTGCTAGAGCGTTCGGTGAAAAACTGTTTTTT
CSARAFGEKLFF
>NA|TRBJ1-2|NA|TRBV2
TGTGCCAGCAGTGCCCAGAAAGAGAATGGCTACACCTTC
CASSAQKENGYTF
>NA|TRBJ1-1|NA|TRBV20-1
TGCAGTGCTACGGTGGGGAGCACTGAAGCTTTCTTT
CSATVGSTEAFF
>few|TRBJ1-1|NA|TRBV2
TGTGCCAGCACAAGCACTGAAGCTTTCTTT
CASTSTEAFF
>few|TRBJ2-3|TRBD1|TRBV24-1
TGTGCCGCCTTTCCGGGACAGTTCACAGATACGCAGTATTTT
CAAFPGQFTDTQYF
>NA|TRBJ2-7|TRBD1|TRBV5-1
TGCGCCAGCAGCTGGAACCCGGGGACAGGGCGAGGCGAGCAGTACTTC
CASSWNPGTGRGEQYF
>few|TRBJ2-3|NA|TRBV7-2
TGTGCCAGCAGCTCCACGATCGATACGCAGTATTTT
CASSSTIDTQYF
>NA|TRBJ2-1|TRBD2|TRBV6-5
TGTGCCAGCAGTTCGTTAGCGGGGGTTAGGGCCAATGAGCAGTTCTTC
CASSSLAGVRANEQFF
>few|TRBJ2-7|TRBD2|TRBV6-5
TGTGCCAGCAGTCTCCTCCCAGGGAGGGGTTCAGGCGAGCAGTACTTC
CASSLLPGRGSGEQYF
>few|TRBJ2-4|NA|TRBV15
TGTGCCACCAGCAGGAGCGGTAACAAAAACATTCAGTACTTC
CATSRSGNKNIQYF
>NA|TRBJ2-2|NA|TRBV29-1
TGCAGCGTTGAACGCTCGGGGGCCGGGGAGCTGTTTTTT
CSVERSGAGELFF
>NA|TRBJ2-5|NA|TRBV20-1
TGCAGTGCTAGCATCCCCGCGGTCCCAGGAGGCCAGTACTTC
CSASIPAVPGGQYF
>few|TRBJ2-1|TRBD2|TRBV28
TGTGCCAGCACCTTACCCGCTAGCGGGATCGGGGAGCAGTTCTTC
CASTLPASGIGEQFF